Listed here are 16 T cell receptor beta chains from one sample, sequenced in a study of T cells after yellow fever vaccination. MiXCR was run by TCRdb on the 5' RACE reads, yielding one entry per CDR3 protein. Of 310,000 or so distinct CDR3 sequences listed, roughly 3.5% are singletons. This material consisted of PBMCs, taken on the day of the yellow fever booster vaccination. The receptors were sampled from a man younger than 30 who received the YFV17D yellow fever vaccine.

A few counts support this clonotype. J is TRBJ2-7 and V is TRBV2; tentatively, D is TRBD1 (5 bases). The CDR3 runs 12 residues. Germline CDR1 SNHLY, CDR2 FYNNEI. V dropped 4 bases and J dropped 4 bases, with 8 bases sitting between them. CDR3 in amino acids: CASSGQIYEQYV. Written as DNA, the CDR3 is TGTGCCAGCAGTGGACAGATATACGAGCAGTACGTC.

Ten or more counts support this clonotype. CDR3 in DNA: TGTGCCAGCAGCTTATTCCGGGAGCCAGATAATTCACCCCTCCACTTT. It codes for CASSLFREPDNSPLHF. This chain links TRBV7-8 with TRBJ1-6; D not certain. V was clipped by 2 bases and J by 5 bases, with 13 bases between them. The CDR3 is 16 residues long. Germline CDR1 and CDR2: SGHVS and FQNEAQ.

This clonotype occurred many times. The rearrangement joins TRBV11-2 to TRBJ2-3; D is possibly TRBD2 (6 bases). V was clipped by 8 bases and J by 1 base, with 16 bases between them. The CDR3 is 15 residues long. Germline V CDR1 and CDR2: SGHAT, FQNNGV. For the CDR3, the DNA is TGTGCCAGCTTTCTCACGGGACTTCGCACAGATACGCAGTATTTT. It codes for CASFLTGLRTDTQYF.

The chain couples TRBV19 to TRBJ2-5; 7 nucleotides match TRBD2. This CDR3 region has 15 residues. The germline gives CDR1 LNHDA, CDR2 SQIVND (reference sequence). V shed 5 bases, J shed 5 bases, and the junction held 11 bases outside the gene matches. The DNA for the CDR3 is TGTGCCAGTAGTTCTCCAGCGGGGTCTAATGAGACCCAGTACTTC. Residues: CASSSPAGSNETQYF.

The rearrangement uses TRBV7-3 and TRBJ1-4; 8 bases map to TRBD1. This CDR3 is built from 14 residues. Trimming removed 5 bases from V and 6 bases from J; junction bases left unmatched: 5. Germline V gene lookup returns CDR1 SGHTA and CDR2 FQGTGA. CDR3 nucleotide sequence: TGTGCCAGCAGCCCTACAGGGGGTTATGAAAAACTGTTTTTT. This codes for CASSPTGGYEKLFF.

In this sample, this clonotype turned up many times. The chain joins TRBV9 to TRBJ2-2, with 8 positions matching TRBD1. Germline CDR1 and CDR2: SGDLS and YYNGEE. J was trimmed by 7 bases and V by 4 bases; bases with no gene match: 9. This CDR3 spans 15 amino acids. The CDR3 DNA is TGTGCCAGCAGCAAAACCGACAGGGGTGGCGGGGAGCTGTTTTTT. This sequence encodes CASSKTDRGGGELFF.

This clonotype was seen many times. The V and J genes are TRBV5-1 and TRBJ2-7; D is possibly TRBD2 (7 bases). The germline V gene encodes CDR1 SGHRS and CDR2 YFSETQ. The length of the CDR3 is 16 residues. V lost 4 bases, J lost 2 bases, and 19 bases lay in between. This CDR3 is CASSSPGRGLTYEQYF. The CDR3 nucleotides are TGCGCCAGCAGCAGTCCCGGCAGGGGACTAACCTACGAGCAGTACTTC. Filled out from reference TRBV5-1 and TRBJ2-7, the complete variable domain reads KAGVTQTPRYLIKTRGQQVTLSCSPISGHRSVSWYQQTPGQGLQFLFEYFSETQRNKGNFPGRFSGRQFSNSRSEMNVSTLELGDSALYLCASSSPGRGLTYEQYFGPGTRLTVT.

This clonotype occurred a few times. The rearrangement links TRBV7-6 to TRBJ2-2, with 7 positions matching TRBD1. The ends lost 5 bases at V and 6 bases at J; junction bases unmatched: 18. There are 18 residues in the CDR3. Germline CDR1 is SGHVS and CDR2 is FNYEAQ. Here the CDR3 reads CASSPIGSGSGGAGELFF. Written as DNA, the CDR3 is TGTGCCAGCAGCCCCATTGGGTCTGGGTCAGGGGGAGCCGGGGAGCTGTTTTTT. Supplemented by reference TRBV7-6 and TRBJ2-2, the full variable domain reads GAGVSQSPRYKVTKRGQDVALRCDPISGHVSLYWYRQALGQGPEFLTYFNYEAQQDKSGLPNDRFSAERPEGSISTLTIQRTEQRDSAMYRCASSPIGSGSGGAGELFFGEGSRLTVL.

The chain links TRBV20-1 to TRBJ2-2, with 12 bases matching TRBD1. J lost 5 bases, V lost 0 bases, and 7 bases had no gene match. The CDR3 is 17 amino acids. Germline CDR1 reads DFQATT; CDR2 reads SNEGSKA (reference sequence). The CDR3 DNA sequence: TGCAGTGCTAGAGATCTGGGACAGGGGGCGCGGACCGGGGAGCTGTTTTTT. Translating it yields CSARDLGQGARTGELFF.

The chain couples TRBV7-3 to TRBJ2-3; D is uncertain. Germline V gives CDR1 SGHTA, CDR2 FQGTGA. The CDR3 is 15 residues long. Trimming shortened V by 1 base and J by 4 bases, and 12 bases separated the two germline ends. The CDR3 sequence: CASSLNRPGADTQYF. CDR3 DNA: TGTGCCAGCAGCTTAAATCGGCCTGGGGCAGATACGCAGTATTTT.

This clonotype was found many times. Relative to the germline gene, one junction end is altered; a read error may explain this. The chain links TRBV7-9 to TRBJ2-7; TRBD1 matches at 7 bases. Per germline, CDR1 SEHNR and CDR2 FQNEAQ (reference sequence). The CDR3 extends over 14 amino acids. This chain's CDR3 is CASSSIYPTGESSF. DNA for the CDR3: TGTGCCAGCAGCTCAATTTACCCCACAGGGGAATCTAGCTTC.

This clonotype was seen a few times. The rearrangement uses TRBV20-1 and TRBJ2-2; either TRBD1 or TRBD2 may supply D (6 bases each). The V and J ends lost 0 bases and 5 bases respectively, with 13 bases between them. Per germline, CDR1 DFQATT and CDR2 SNEGSKA (reference sequence). The CDR3 contains 15 residues. The CDR3 here is CSARDYGGRTGELFF. The CDR3 DNA sequence: TGCAGTGCTAGAGATTACGGGGGCCGGACCGGGGAGCTGTTTTTT.

In this sample, this clonotype turned up many times. The CDR3 DNA reads TGTGCCAGCAGCTTAGTTGGGGGCGAAGAGCAGTACGTC. Protein: CASSLVGGEEQYV. The rearrangement joins TRBV11-2 to TRBJ2-7; possible D gene TRBD1, 6 bases. The germline V gene encodes CDR1 SGHAT and CDR2 FQNNGV. The germline V and J ends were trimmed by 1 base and 7 bases, with 11 bases remaining between them. CDR3 length: 13 amino acids.

In this sample, this clonotype turned up a few times. The chain joins TRBV10-3 to TRBJ1-1; D is unresolved. CDR1 is ENHRY and CDR2 is SYGVKD in the germline V gene. Between the trimmed V and J ends, which lost 5 bases and 1 base, there was a span of 8 bases. The CDR3 extends over 13 amino acids. The CDR3 coding sequence is TGTGCCATCAGTTATTGGGGGAACACTGAAGCTTTCTTT. Translated, it gives CAISYWGNTEAFF.

This clonotype occurred a few times. This sequence joins TRBV30 and TRBJ1-4; perhaps TRBD1 as D (5 bases). The CDR3 loop spans 14 amino acids. V lost 4 bases and J 4 bases, leaving 13 bases between the germline ends. CDR1 is GTSNPN, CDR2 SVGIG, per germline (reference sequence). The CDR3 DNA reads as TGTGCCTGGACTAACGGGGCGGATAATGAAAAACTGTTTTTT. Translated: CAWTNGADNEKLFF.

The rearrangement links TRBV7-2 to TRBJ2-3, with D hard to call. Germline values: CDR1 SGHTA, CDR2 FQGNSA. CDR3 length: 12 amino acids. With 6 bases removed from V and 4 bases from J, the gap between germline ends came to 8 bases. CDR3 sequence (DNA): TGTGCCAGCAGTACCGACTCAGATACGCAGTATTTT. As protein: CASSTDSDTQYF.